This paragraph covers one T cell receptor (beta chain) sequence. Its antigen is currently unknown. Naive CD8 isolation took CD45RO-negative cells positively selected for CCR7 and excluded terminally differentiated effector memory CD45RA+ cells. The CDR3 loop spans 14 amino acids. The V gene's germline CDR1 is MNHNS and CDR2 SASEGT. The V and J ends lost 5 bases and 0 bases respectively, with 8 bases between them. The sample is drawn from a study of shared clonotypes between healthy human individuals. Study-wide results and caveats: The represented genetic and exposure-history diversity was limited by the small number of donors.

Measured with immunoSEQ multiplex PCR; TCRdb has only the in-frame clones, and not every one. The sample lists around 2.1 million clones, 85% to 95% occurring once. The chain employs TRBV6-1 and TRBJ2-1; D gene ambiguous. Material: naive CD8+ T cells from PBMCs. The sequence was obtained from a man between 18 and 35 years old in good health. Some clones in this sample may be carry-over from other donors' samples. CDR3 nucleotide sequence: TGTGCCAGCAGTACCTTGGACTCCTACAATGAGCAGTTCTTC. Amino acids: CASSTLDSYNEQFF.